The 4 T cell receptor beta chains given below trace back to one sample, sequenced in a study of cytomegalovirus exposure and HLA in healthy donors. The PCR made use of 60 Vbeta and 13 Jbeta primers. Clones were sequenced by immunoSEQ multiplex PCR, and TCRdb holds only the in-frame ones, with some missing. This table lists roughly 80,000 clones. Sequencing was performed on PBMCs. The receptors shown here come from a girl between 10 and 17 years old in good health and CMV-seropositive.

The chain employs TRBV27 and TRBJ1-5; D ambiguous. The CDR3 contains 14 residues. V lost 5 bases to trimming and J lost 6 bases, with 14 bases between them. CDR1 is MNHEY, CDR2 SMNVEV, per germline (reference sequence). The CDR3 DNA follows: TGTGCCAGCAGTCGTCGCCGGGGTGGTCAGCCCCAGCATTTT. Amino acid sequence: CASSRRRGGQPQHF.

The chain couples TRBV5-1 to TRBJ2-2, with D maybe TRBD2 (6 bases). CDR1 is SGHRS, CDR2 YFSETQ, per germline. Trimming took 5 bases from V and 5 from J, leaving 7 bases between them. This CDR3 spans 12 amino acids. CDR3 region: CASRGGTGELFF. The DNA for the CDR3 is TGCGCCAGCAGGGGGGGAACCGGGGAGCTGTTTTTT.

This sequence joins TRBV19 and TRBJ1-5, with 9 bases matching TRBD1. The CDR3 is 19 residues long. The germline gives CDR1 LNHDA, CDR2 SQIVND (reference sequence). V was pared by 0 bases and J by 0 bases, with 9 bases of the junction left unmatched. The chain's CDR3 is CASSIDTRTGEGSNQPQHF. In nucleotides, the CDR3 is TGTGCCAGTAGTATAGACACACGGACAGGGGAGGGTAGCAATCAGCCCCAGCATTTT.

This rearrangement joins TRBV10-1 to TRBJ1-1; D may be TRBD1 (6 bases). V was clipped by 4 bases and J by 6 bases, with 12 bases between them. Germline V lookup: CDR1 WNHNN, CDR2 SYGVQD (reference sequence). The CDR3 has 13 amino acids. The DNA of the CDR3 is TGCGCCAGCAGTGCGGGGGGCTATCCTGAAGCTTTCTTT. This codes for CASSAGGYPEAFF.